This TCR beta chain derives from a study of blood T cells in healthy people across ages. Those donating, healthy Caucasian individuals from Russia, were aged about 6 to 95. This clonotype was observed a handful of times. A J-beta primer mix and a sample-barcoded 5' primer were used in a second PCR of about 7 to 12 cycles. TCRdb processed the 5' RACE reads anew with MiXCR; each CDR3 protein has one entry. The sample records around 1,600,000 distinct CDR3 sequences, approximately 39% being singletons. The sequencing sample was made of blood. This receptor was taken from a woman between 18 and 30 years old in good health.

The CDR3 protein is CAVSRGQSGEQYF. Here the CDR3 DNA reads TGTGCCGTTTCCAGGGGACAGTCGGGTGAGCAGTACTTC. The rearrangement uses TRBV10-3 and TRBJ2-5, with TRBD1 matching over 7 bases. V was pared by 11 bases and J by 11 bases, with 17 bases of the junction left unmatched. Germline V gene lookup returns CDR1 ENHRY and CDR2 SYGVKD. This CDR3 spans 13 amino acids.